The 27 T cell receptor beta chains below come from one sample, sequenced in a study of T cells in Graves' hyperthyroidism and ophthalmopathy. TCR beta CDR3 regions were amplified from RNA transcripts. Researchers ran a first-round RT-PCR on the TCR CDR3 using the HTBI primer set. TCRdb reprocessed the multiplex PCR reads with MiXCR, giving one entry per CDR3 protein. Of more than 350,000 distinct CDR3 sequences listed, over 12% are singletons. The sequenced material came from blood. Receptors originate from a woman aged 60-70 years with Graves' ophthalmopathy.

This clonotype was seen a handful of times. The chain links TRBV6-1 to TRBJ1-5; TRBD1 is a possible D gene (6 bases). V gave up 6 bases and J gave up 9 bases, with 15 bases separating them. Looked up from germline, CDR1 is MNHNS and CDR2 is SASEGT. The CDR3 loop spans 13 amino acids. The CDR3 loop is CASRDSYRGPQHF. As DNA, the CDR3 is TGTGCCAGCAGGGACAGTTACCGTGGGCCCCAGCATTTT.

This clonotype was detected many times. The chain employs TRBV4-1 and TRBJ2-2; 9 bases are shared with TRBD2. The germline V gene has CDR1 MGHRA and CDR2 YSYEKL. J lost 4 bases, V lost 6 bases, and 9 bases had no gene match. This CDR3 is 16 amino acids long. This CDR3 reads CASRLIAGAGTGELFF. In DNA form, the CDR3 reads TGCGCCAGCAGGCTAATAGCGGGAGCGGGCACCGGGGAGCTGTTTTTT.

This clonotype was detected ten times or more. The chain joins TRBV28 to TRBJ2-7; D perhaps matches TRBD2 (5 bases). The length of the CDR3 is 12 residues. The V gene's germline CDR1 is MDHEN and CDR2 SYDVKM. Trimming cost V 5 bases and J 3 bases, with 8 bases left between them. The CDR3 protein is CASSPDFYEQYF. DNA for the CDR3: TGTGCCAGCAGTCCGGACTTCTACGAGCAGTACTTC.

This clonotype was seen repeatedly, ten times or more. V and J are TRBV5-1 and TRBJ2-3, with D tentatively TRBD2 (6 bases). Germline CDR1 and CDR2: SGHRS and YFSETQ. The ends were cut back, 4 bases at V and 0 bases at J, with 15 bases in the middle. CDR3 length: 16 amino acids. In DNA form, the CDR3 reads TGCGCCAGCAGCCACCGTCTAGCGACTAGCACAGATACGCAGTATTTT. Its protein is CASSHRLATSTDTQYF.

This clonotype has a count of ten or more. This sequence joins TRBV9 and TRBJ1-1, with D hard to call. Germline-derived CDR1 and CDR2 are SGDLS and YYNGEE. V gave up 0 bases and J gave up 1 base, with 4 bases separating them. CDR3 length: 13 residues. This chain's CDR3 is CASSVEQNTEAFF. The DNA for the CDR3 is TGTGCCAGCAGCGTAGAACAGAACACTGAAGCTTTCTTT.

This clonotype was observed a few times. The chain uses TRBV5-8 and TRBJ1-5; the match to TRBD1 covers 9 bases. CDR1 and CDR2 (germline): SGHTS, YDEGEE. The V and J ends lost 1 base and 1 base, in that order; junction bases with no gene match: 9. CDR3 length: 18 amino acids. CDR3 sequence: CASSLSRTGVMSNQPQHF. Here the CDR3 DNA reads TGTGCCAGCAGCTTGAGCCGGACAGGGGTGATGAGCAATCAGCCCCAGCATTTT.

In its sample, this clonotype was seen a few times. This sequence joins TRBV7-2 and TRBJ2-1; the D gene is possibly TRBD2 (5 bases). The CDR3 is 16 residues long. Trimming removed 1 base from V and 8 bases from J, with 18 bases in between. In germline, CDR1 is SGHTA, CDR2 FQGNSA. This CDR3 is CASSLGRGSVNDEQFF. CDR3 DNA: TGTGCCAGCAGCTTAGGTCGGGGATCGGTAAACGATGAGCAGTTCTTC.

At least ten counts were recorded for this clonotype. For the CDR3, the DNA is TGCAGTGCGGGATGGAGGGTCGACACCGGGGAGCTGTTTTTT. It codes for CSAGWRVDTGELFF. The chain links TRBV20-1 to TRBJ2-2; possibly TRBD2 for D (6 bases). V was shortened by 6 bases and J by 3 bases, with 14 bases between the two germline ends. Germline V gives CDR1 DFQATT, CDR2 SNEGSKA (reference sequence). This CDR3 region has 14 residues.

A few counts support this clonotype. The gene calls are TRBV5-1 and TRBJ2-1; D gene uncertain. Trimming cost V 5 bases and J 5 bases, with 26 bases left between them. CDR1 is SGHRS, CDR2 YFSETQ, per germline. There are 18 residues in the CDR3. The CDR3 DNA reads TGCGCCAGCAGTTCCCTGCTGCGCACTACTAACACCAACAATGAGCAGTTCTTC. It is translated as CASSSLLRTTNTNNEQFF.

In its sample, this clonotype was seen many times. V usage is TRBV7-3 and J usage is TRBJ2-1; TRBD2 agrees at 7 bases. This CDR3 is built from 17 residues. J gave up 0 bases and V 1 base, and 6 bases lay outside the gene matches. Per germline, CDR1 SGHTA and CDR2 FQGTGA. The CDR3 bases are TGTGCCAGCAGCTTAAGGCTAGCGGCCAGCTCCTACAATGAGCAGTTCTTC. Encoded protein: CASSLRLAASSYNEQFF.

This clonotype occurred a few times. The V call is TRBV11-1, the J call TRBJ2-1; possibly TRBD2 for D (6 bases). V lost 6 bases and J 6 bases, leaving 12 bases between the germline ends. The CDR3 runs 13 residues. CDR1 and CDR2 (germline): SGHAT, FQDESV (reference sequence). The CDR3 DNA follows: TGTGCCAGCAGGTGGACGGGAGCCAATGAGCAGTTCTTC. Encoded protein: CASRWTGANEQFF.

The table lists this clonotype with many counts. CDR3 nucleotide sequence: TGTGCCAGCAGCGTAGAAGTGGGACCGATGACTGAAGCTTTCTTT. It translates to CASSVEVGPMTEAFF. This chain links TRBV9 with TRBJ1-1; weak D call: TRBD1 (5 bases). CDR3 size: 15 residues. The V gene lost 0 bases and the J gene lost 5 bases, with 14 bases spanning the gap. Germline V gives CDR1 SGDLS, CDR2 YYNGEE.

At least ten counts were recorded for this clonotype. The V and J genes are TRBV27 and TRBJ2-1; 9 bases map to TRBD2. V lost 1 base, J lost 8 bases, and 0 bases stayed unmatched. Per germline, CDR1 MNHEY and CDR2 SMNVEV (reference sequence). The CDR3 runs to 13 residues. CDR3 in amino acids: CASSLWTSDEQFF. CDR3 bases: TGTGCCAGCAGTTTATGGACTAGCGATGAGCAGTTCTTC.

The CDR3 sequence: CASRPRLAGETDTQYF. The CDR3, as DNA: TGTGCCAGCAGACCTCGCCTAGCGGGAGAAACAGATACGCAGTATTTT. The chain carries TRBV5-5 and TRBJ2-3; 10 bases line up with TRBD2. The length of the CDR3 is 16 residues. V lost 5 bases and J lost 3; bases outside the gene matches: 9. Germline CDR1 is SGHKS and CDR2 is YYEKEE (reference sequence).

CDR3 nucleotide sequence: TGTGCCAGCAGTTACTCGGGGGTCGCCCAGCCCCAGCATTTT. Its protein is CASSYSGVAQPQHF. V and J are TRBV6-5 and TRBJ1-5; perhaps TRBD1 as D (5 bases). Germline V lookup: CDR1 MNHEY, CDR2 SVGAGI. This CDR3 has 14 amino acids. V was clipped by 0 bases and J by 7 bases, with 10 bases between them.

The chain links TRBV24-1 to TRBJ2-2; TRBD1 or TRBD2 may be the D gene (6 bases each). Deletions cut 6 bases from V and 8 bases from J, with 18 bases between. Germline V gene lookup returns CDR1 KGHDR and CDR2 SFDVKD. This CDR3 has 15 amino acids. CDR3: CATSPRTAAGGELFF. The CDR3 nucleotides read TGTGCCACCAGTCCTCGGACAGCCGCGGGGGGGGAGCTGTTTTTT.

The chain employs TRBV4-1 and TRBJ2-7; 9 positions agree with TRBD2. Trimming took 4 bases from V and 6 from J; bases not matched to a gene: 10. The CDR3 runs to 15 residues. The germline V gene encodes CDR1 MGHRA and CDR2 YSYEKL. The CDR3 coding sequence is TGCGCCAGCAGCCCACTCTTAGCGGGAGAACGCGAGCAGTACTTC. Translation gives CASSPLLAGEREQYF.

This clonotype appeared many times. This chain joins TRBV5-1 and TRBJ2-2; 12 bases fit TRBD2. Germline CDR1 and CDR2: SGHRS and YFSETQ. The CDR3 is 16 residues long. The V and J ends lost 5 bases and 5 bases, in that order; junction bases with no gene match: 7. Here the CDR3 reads CASRSTSGRMTGELFF. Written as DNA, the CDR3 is TGCGCCAGCAGATCTACTAGCGGGAGGATGACCGGGGAGCTGTTTTTT.

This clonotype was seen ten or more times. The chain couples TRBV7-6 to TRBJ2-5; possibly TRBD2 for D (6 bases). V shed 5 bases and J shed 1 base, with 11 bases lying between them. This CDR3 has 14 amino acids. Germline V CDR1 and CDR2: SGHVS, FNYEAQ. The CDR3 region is CASSPGGFQETQYF. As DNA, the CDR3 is TGTGCCAGCAGCCCCGGAGGGTTCCAAGAGACCCAGTACTTC.

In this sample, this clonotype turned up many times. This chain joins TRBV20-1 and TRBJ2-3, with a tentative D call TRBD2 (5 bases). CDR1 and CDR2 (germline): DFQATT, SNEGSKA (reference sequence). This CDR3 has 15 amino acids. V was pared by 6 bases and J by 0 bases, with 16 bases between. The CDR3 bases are TGCAGTGCCTCCTCCGGAGCGGTTAGCACAGATACGCAGTATTTT. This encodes CSASSGAVSTDTQYF.

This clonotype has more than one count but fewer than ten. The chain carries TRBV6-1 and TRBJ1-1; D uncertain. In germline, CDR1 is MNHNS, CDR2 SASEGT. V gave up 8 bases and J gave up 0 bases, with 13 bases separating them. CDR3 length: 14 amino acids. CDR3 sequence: CASGLTGLNTEAFF. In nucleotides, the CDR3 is TGTGCCAGCGGACTTACCGGGTTGAACACTGAAGCTTTCTTT.

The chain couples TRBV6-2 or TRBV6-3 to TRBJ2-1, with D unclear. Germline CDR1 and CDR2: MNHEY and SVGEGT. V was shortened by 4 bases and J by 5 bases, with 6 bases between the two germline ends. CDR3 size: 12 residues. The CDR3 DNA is TGTGCCAGCAGTTCCTCGGACAATGAGCAGTTCTTC. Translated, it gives CASSSSDNEQFF.

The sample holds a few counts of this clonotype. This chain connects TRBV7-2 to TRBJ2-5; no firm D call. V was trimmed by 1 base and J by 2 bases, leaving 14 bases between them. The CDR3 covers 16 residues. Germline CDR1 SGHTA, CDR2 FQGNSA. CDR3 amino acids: CASSLVPGPGQETQYF. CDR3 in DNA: TGTGCCAGCAGCTTAGTGCCTGGTCCCGGTCAAGAGACCCAGTACTTC.

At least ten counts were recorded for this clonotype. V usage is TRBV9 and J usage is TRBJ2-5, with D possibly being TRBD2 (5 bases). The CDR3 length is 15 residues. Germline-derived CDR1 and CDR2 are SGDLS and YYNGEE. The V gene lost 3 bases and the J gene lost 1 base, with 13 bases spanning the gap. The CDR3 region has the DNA TGTGCCAGCAGCGGATGGACGGGGAGCCAAGAGACCCAGTACTTC. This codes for CASSGWTGSQETQYF.

In DNA form, the CDR3 reads TGTGCCAGCAGCCTCCAAACCCTCGGCGCAGATACGCAGTATTTT. Amino acids: CASSLQTLGADTQYF. The genes are TRBV7-2 and TRBJ2-3; no clear D. CDR1 is SGHTA, CDR2 FQGNSA, per germline. Trimming took off 5 bases at V and 4 bases at J, with 16 bases between the two ends. The CDR3 extends over 15 amino acids.

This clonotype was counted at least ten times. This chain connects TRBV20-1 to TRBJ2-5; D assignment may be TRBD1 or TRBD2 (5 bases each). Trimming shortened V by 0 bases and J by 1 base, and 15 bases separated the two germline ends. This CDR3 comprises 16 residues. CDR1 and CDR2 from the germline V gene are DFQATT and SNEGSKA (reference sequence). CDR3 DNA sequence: TGCAGTGCTAGAGATGCGGCAGGGAGCCTCCAAGAGACCCAGTACTTC. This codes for CSARDAAGSLQETQYF.

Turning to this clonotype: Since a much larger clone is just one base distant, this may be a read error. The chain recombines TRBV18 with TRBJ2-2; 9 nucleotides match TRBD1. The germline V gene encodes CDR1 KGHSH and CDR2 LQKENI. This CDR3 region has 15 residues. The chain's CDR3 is CASSSGTGTTGELLF. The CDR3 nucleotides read TGTGCCAGCTCGTCCGGGACAGGGACCACCGGGGAGCTGCTTTTT.